A single sample is the source of the 16 T cell receptor beta chains below, sequenced in a study of T cells in narcolepsy. TCRdb keeps only in-frame clones here, not all; method: immunoSEQ multiplex PCR. Of approximately 35,000 clones listed, 75% to 90% are singletons. Sequencing was carried out using memory (CD45RA-) CD4+ T cells from blood. The receptors shown here come from a human donor in good health.

The rearrangement links TRBV7-2 to TRBJ1-2; D remains unclear. Deletions cut 5 bases from V and 8 bases from J, with 18 bases between. The length of the CDR3 is 14 residues. The V gene's germline CDR1 is SGHTA and CDR2 FQGNSA. This CDR3 reads CASSPAGRSWGYTF. For the CDR3, the DNA is TGTGCCAGCAGCCCGGCGGGCCGTTCGTGGGGCTACACCTTC.

The DNA for the CDR3 is TGTGCCAGCACCCAAGGTCCGACTAGCGGGATCTGGGGCGGGGAGCTGTTTTTT. It is translated as CASTQGPTSGIWGGELFF. The gene calls are TRBV7-6 and TRBJ2-2; 11 bases agree with TRBD2. Germline loops: CDR1 SGHVS, CDR2 FNYEAQ. V gave up 7 bases and J gave up 7 bases; unmatched junction bases: 17. The CDR3 extends over 18 amino acids. The entire variable domain, with the rest obtained from reference TRBV7-6 and TRBJ2-2, is as follows: GAGVSQSPRYKVTKRGQDVALRCDPISGHVSLYWYRQALGQGPEFLTYFNYEAQQDKSGLPNDRFSAERPEGSISTLTIQRTEQRDSAMYRCASTQGPTSGIWGGELFFGEGSRLTVL.

In this sample, this clone turned up a few times. This chain's CDR3 is CASSHGQGDGNEQFF. CDR3 sequence (DNA): TGCGCCAGCAGCCATGGACAGGGTGATGGCAATGAGCAGTTCTTC. This chain connects TRBV5-1 to TRBJ2-1; 8 bases are shared with TRBD1. In germline, CDR1 is SGHRS, CDR2 YFSETQ. The CDR3 has 15 residues. The V and J ends lost 4 bases and 6 bases, in that order; junction bases with no gene match: 9.

In DNA form, the CDR3 reads TGTGCCAGCAGTCTAAGCCAGGGGCCTCGCACAGATACGCAGTATTTT. Its protein is CASSLSQGPRTDTQYF. The chain joins TRBV7-2 to TRBJ2-3, with D possibly being TRBD1 (6 bases). CDR1 and CDR2 (germline): SGHTA, FQGNSA. The CDR3 is 16 amino acids. Trimming removed 6 bases at V and 1 base at J, with 17 bases between.

The chain combines TRBV19 with TRBJ2-5; D tentatively reads TRBD1 or TRBD2 (6 bases each). The CDR3 has 15 amino acids. The germline gives CDR1 LNHDA, CDR2 SQIVND (reference sequence). Trimming took 4 bases from V and 4 from J, leaving 16 bases between them. As DNA, the CDR3 is TGTGCCAGTAGTACCCGGGGGCCGGGTGGAGAGACCCAGTACTTC. Translating gives CASSTRGPGGETQYF.

J is TRBJ1-2 and V is TRBV7-8; maybe TRBD1 (5 bases). The CDR3 loop spans 15 amino acids. Germline V CDR1 and CDR2: SGHVS, FQNEAQ. V lost 0 bases and J lost 4, with 12 bases in between. The CDR3 region is CASSLALGAIYGYTF. CDR3 nucleotides: TGTGCCAGCAGCTTAGCGTTAGGGGCCATCTATGGCTACACCTTC. The full variable domain, in which reference TRBV7-8 and TRBJ1-2 provide the parts outside the CDR3, is GAGVSQSPRYKVAKRGQDVALRCDPISGHVSLFWYQQALGQGPEFLTYFQNEAQLDKSGLPSDRFFAERPEGSVSTLKIQRTQQEDSAVYLCASSLALGAIYGYTFGSGTRLTVV.

The V and J genes are TRBV25-1 and TRBJ2-6; D not resolved. V was shortened by 6 bases and J by 0 bases, with 6 bases between the two germline ends. Germline V gene sequence: CDR1 MGHDK, CDR2 SYGVNS. CDR3 length: 14 residues. CDR3 coding DNA: TGTGCCAGCAGCGCGTACTCTGGGGCCAACGTCCTGACTTTC. Translating it yields CASSAYSGANVLTF.

The chain links TRBV11-2 to TRBJ2-1; D remains unclear. The CDR3 is 14 residues long. Per germline, CDR1 SGHAT and CDR2 FQNNGV. V shed 4 bases and J shed 5 bases, with 12 bases lying between them. DNA of the CDR3: TGTGCCAGCAGCTCCGGGCCAGCCCACAATGAGCAGTTCTTC. Protein product: CASSSGPAHNEQFF.

J is TRBJ2-3 and V is TRBV6-1, with unresolved D. Trimming took off 2 bases at V and 7 bases at J, with 7 bases between the two ends. Germline V gene sequence: CDR1 MNHNS, CDR2 SASEGT. CDR3 length: 12 amino acids. The CDR3: CASSERPNTQYF. For the CDR3, the DNA is TGTGCCAGCAGTGAAAGGCCCAATACGCAGTATTTT.

The chain employs TRBV4-3 and TRBJ2-2; unclear D gene. This CDR3 contains 14 residues. V gave up 1 base and J gave up 3 bases, with 6 bases separating them. Germline loops: CDR1 LGHNA, CDR2 YSLEER. The CDR3, as DNA: TGCGCCAGCAGCCAAGCCTCCTACACCGGGGAGCTGTTTTTT. This encodes CASSQASYTGELFF.

The chain couples TRBV10-3 to TRBJ2-2; 10 bases fit TRBD1. The V segment lost 7 bases and the J segment 6 bases; nucleotides outside the gene matches: 5. This CDR3 is built from 14 residues. Germline V gene sequence: CDR1 ENHRY, CDR2 SYGVKD. CDR3 protein: CAINSGTGAGELFF. CDR3 nucleotide sequence: TGTGCCATCAATTCCGGGACAGGGGCCGGGGAGCTGTTTTTT.

In DNA, the CDR3 is TGTGCCAGCAGTCCGAGGGGACAGCACACAGATACGCAGTATTTT. This translates into CASSPRGQHTDTQYF. This rearrangement joins TRBV9 to TRBJ2-3; 7 positions agree with TRBD1. Unmatched junction bases numbered 8, after V lost 5 bases and J lost 2 bases. The CDR3 is 15 residues long. The V gene's germline CDR1 is SGDLS and CDR2 YYNGEE.

The J gene is TRBJ2-1, the V gene TRBV6-5; TRBD2 matches 13 bases. Germline trimming cut 5 bases from V and 5 bases from J; bases unmatched to any gene: 3. This CDR3 has 15 residues. Germline CDR1 reads MNHEY; CDR2 reads SVGAGI. The CDR3 loop reads CASSMGLAGHNEQFF. The CDR3, as DNA: TGTGCCAGCAGTATGGGACTAGCGGGGCACAATGAGCAGTTCTTC.

The V call is TRBV29-1, the J call TRBJ1-3; D call uncertain. V lost 4 bases and J lost 0, with 4 bases in between. From germline, CDR1 is SQVTM and CDR2 ANQGSEA. The CDR3 is 12 amino acids. The CDR3 is CSVAFSGNTIYF. In nucleotides, the CDR3 is TGCAGCGTTGCCTTCTCTGGAAACACCATATATTTT.

The gene calls are TRBV4-3 and TRBJ1-4; D is possibly TRBD1 (5 bases). Trimming took off 4 bases at V and 8 bases at J, with 14 bases between the two ends. The CDR3 runs 14 residues. Germline CDR1 LGHNA, CDR2 YSLEER. The CDR3 reads CASSRGEGREKLFF. The CDR3 bases are TGCGCCAGCAGCCGCGGGGAGGGGAGGGAAAAACTGTTTTTT.

The chain recombines TRBV28 with TRBJ2-7; D is possibly TRBD1 (6 bases). The germline CDR1 and CDR2 sequences are MDHEN and SYDVKM. The CDR3 covers 14 residues. Trimming took 6 bases from V and 2 from J, leaving 14 bases between them. Written as DNA, the CDR3 is TGTGCCAGCAGGTCTCGAGCAGGGGCCTACGAGCAGTACTTC. Amino acid sequence: CASRSRAGAYEQYF. The full variable domain, with the rest looked up from reference TRBV28 and TRBJ2-7, is DVKVTQSSRYLVKRTGEKVFLECVQDMDHENMFWYRQDPGLGLRLIYFSYDVKMKEKGDIPEGYSVSREKKERFSLILESASTNQTSMYLCASRSRAGAYEQYFGPGTRLTVT.